This T cell receptor beta chain emerged from a study of T-cell reconstitution after alpha-beta-depleted transplantation in children. Overall study findings and caveats: A year had passed since transplant, and T-cell counts and diversity by then came mostly from newly produced T cells. Reportedly, only several hundred clones from non-depleted graft cells drove alpha-beta T-cell counts at about two months. Surviving recipient cells, namely T cells and thymic progenitors, were the source of high day-60 TCRbeta diversity in some patients.

Germline values: CDR1 LNHNV, CDR2 YYDKDF (reference sequence). V shed 3 bases and J shed 1 base, with 4 bases lying between them. CDR3 length equals 12 residues. As to this clonotype: Its antigen is not known.

TCRbeta library preparation incorporated unique molecular identifiers. TCRdb independently ran MiXCR on the PCR reads; one entry per CDR3 protein. The sample has roughly 790,000 distinct CDR3 sequences; approximately 15% are singletons. The starting material was PBMCs, mostly from graft donor cells, obtained 360 days after TCRalphabeta/CD19-depleted stem cell transplant. V gene TRBV15 combines with J gene TRBJ2-7; D call uncertain. The clonotype originates from a male patient between 10 and 17 years old who had a stem cell transplant for acute lymphoblastic leukemia, so the T cells may come from the graft donor. CDR3 in DNA: TGTGCCACCAGCAGCAGGTCCTACGAGCAGTACTTC. It codes for CATSSRSYEQYF.